This T cell receptor beta chain comes out of a study of human T cells and chemical hapten exposure. Study observations and caveats: More PT1 expanded TCRs went with higher patch test scores. There was alopecia in the donors, so their immune response may differ from that of healthy people. The formation of large CDR3 similarity clusters by expanded TCRs significantly exceeded that of controls. Following DPC sensitization, TCRs present above 1 in 1000 frequency showed no change.

As for this clonotype: The antigen is unknown.

Regarding time point: patch test 1, 2 weeks after DPC sensitization. Treatment denoted: therapeutic diphenylcyclopropenone sensitization with weekly scalp DPC. Using its own MiXCR run on the RACE reads, TCRdb lists one record per CDR3 protein. The sample has 180,000 or so distinct CDR3 sequences, 13% to 15% seen once. Trimming stripped 2 bases from V and 2 bases from J, with 13 bases between. The V gene's germline CDR1 is LGHDT and CDR2 YNNKEL (reference sequence). The CDR3 is made up of 16 amino acids. The chain couples TRBV3-1 to TRBJ2-1; perhaps TRBD2 as D (6 bases). The origin of this receptor is a woman aged 30 to 39 with alopecia areata. Some clones in this sample may be carry-over from other donors' samples. Sequenced here: whole blood, sampled in connection with sensitization to the hapten diphenylcyclopropenone (DPC). The CDR3 bases are TGTGCCAGCAGCCAATCCGGCGGGGCAACCTACAATGAGCAGTTCTTC. Amino acid sequence: CASSQSGGATYNEQFF.